Below, 2 T cell receptor beta chains from the same sample are listed, as sequenced in a study of breast tumors, draining lymph nodes, adjacent tissues. The lymph nodes were axillary draining lymph nodes from breast cancer patients. TCRdb passed the multiplex PCR reads through MiXCR, listing each CDR3 protein once. The data hold about 110,000 distinct CDR3 sequences, with more than 30% observed a single time. Sequenced input: axillary lymph node tissue. The receptor source for this set is a female donor with breast cancer. Some clones in this sample may be carry-over from other donors' samples.

The chain is built from TRBV18 and TRBJ1-5; TRBD1 matches 8 bases. The CDR3 sequence is 16 residues long. Germline V CDR1 and CDR2: KGHSH, LQKENI. V shed 3 bases and J 7 bases; nucleotides not matched to a gene: 11. The CDR3 bases are TGTGCCAGCTCACCCACCCTAACAGGGGGGAGACAGCCCCAGCATTTT. It translates to CASSPTLTGGRQPQHF.

A remark on this clonotype: One junction end does not reproduce the germline sequence, and a read error may be involved. The gene calls are TRBV24-1 and TRBJ1-5; unclear D gene. The CDR3 consists of 13 residues. Germline lookup yields CDR1 KGHDR and CDR2 SFDVKD. The CDR3 is CATSAGAYQPRHF. CDR3 nucleotides: TGTGCCACCAGTGCAGGAGCCTATCAGCCCCGGCATTTT.